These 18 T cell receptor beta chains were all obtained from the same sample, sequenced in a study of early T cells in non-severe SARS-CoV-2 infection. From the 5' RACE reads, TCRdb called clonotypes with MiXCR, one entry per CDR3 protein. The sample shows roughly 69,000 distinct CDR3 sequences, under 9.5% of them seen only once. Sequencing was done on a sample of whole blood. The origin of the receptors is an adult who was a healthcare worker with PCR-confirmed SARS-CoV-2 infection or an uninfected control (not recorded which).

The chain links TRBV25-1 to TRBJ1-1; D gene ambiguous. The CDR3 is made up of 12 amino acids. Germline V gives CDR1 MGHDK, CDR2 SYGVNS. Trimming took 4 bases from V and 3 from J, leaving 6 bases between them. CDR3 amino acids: CASSGVHTEAFF. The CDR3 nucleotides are TGTGCCAGCAGTGGGGTTCACACTGAAGCTTTCTTT.

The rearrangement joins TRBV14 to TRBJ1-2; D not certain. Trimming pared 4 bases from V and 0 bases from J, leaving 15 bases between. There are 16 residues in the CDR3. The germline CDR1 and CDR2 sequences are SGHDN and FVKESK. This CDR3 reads CASSPWAGAPNYGYTF. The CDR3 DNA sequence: TGTGCCAGCAGCCCGTGGGCGGGCGCCCCTAACTATGGCTACACCTTC.

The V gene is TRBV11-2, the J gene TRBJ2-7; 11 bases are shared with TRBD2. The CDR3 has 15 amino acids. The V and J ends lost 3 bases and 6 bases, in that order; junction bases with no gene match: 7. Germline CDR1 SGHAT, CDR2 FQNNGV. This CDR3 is CASSFSGGAGGEQYF. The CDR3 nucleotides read TGTGCCAGCAGCTTTAGCGGGGGGGCCGGCGGCGAGCAGTACTTC.

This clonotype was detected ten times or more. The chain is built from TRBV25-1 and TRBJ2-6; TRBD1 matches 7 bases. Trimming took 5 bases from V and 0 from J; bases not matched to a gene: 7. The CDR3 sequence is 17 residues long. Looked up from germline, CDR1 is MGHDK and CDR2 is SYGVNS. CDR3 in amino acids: CASSSGTELSGANVLTF. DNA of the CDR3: TGTGCCAGCAGTTCCGGGACAGAGCTCTCTGGGGCCAACGTCCTGACTTTC.

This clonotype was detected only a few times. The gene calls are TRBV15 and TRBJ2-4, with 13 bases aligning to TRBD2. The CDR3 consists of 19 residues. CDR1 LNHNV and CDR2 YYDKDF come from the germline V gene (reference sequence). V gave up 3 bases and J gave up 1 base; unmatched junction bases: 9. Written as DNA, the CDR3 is TGTGCCACCAGCAGCCGAACCGGGACTAGCGGGGCCGCCAAAAACATTCAGTACTTC. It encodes CATSSRTGTSGAAKNIQYF.

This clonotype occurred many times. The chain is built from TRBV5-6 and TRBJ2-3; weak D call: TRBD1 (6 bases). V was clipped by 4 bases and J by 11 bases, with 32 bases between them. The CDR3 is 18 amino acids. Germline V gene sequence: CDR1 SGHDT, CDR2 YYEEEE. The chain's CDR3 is CASSPIGQTQWAKTKQYF. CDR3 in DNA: TGTGCCAGCAGCCCCATAGGACAGACTCAATGGGCGAAGACTAAGCAGTATTTT.

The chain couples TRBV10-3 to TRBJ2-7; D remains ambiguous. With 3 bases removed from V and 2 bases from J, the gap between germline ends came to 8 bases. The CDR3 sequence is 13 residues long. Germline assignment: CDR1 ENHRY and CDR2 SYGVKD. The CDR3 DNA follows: TGTGCCATCAGTGATGCTGCAACCTACGAGCAGTACTTC. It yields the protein CAISDAATYEQYF.

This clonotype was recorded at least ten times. CDR3 loop: CASASGLAARTDTQYF. The CDR3 region has the DNA TGTGCCAGCGCAAGTGGTCTAGCGGCGCGCACAGATACGCAGTATTTT. This chain links TRBV7-3 with TRBJ2-3, with 7 bases fitting TRBD2. The CDR3 is 16 amino acids. Germline CDR1 is SGHTA and CDR2 is FQGTGA. After removal of 8 bases from V and 1 base from J, the junction contained 12 bases not matched to a gene.

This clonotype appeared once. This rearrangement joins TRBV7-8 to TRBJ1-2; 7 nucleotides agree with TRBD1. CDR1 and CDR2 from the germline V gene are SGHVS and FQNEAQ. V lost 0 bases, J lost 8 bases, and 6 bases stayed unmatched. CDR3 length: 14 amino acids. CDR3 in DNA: TGTGCCAGCAGCTTAGCGGACAGGATAGGAGGCTACACCTTC. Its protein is CASSLADRIGGYTF.

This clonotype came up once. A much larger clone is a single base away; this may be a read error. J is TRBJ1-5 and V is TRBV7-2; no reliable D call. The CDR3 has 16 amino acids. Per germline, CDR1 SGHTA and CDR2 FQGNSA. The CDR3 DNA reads TGTGCCGGCAGCTTACGGCCGACCACAAGCAATCAGCCCCAGCATTTT. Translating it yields CAGSLRPTTSNQPQHF.

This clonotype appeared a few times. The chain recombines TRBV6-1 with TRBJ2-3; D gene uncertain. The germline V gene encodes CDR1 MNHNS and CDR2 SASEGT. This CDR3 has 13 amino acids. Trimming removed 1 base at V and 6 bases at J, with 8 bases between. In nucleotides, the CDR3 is TGTGCCAGCAGTGAAGTACTAAGGGATACGCAGTATTTT. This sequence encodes CASSEVLRDTQYF.

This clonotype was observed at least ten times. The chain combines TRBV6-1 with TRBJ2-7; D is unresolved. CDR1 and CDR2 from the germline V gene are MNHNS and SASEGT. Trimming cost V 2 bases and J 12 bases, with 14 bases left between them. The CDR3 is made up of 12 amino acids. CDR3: CASSEQARDRYF. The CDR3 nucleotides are TGTGCCAGCAGTGAACAGGCCCGTGATCGGTACTTC.

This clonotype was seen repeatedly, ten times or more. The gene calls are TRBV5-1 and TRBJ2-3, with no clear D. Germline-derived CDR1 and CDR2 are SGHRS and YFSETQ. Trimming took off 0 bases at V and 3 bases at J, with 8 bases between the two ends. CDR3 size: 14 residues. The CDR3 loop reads CASSLVVITDTQYF. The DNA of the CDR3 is TGCGCCAGCAGCTTGGTGGTCATTACAGATACGCAGTATTTT.

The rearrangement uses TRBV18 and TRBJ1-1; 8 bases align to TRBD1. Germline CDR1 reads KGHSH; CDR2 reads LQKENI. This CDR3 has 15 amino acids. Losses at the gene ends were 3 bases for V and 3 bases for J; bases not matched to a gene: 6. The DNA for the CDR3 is TGTGCCAGCTCACCCCGATTGGACAGGGACACTGAAGCTTTCTTT. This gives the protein CASSPRLDRDTEAFF.

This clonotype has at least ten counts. CDR3 DNA sequence: TGCAGTGCTGCCCCCTCGACAGGGGGAGAGGTGTCAGATACGCAGTATTTT. Translating it yields CSAAPSTGGEVSDTQYF. J is TRBJ2-3 and V is TRBV20-1; 9 positions agree with TRBD1. The CDR3 covers 17 residues. Germline CDR1 reads DFQATT; CDR2 reads SNEGSKA (reference sequence). The J segment lost 4 bases and the V segment lost 5 bases, leaving 16 bases of the junction unmatched.

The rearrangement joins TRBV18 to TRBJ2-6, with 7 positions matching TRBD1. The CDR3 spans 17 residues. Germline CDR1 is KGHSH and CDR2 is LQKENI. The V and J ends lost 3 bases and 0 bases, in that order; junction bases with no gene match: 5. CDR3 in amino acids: CASSPGTVRSGANVLTF. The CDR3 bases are TGTGCCAGCTCACCCGGGACAGTGCGCTCTGGGGCCAACGTCCTGACTTTC.

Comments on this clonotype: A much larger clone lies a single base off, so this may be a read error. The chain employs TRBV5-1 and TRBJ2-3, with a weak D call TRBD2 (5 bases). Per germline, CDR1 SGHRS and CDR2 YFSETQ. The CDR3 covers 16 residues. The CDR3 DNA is TGCGCCAGCAGCTTGGTTCCGGGATCTAGCACAAATACGCAGTATTTT. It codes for CASSLVPGSSTNTQYF.

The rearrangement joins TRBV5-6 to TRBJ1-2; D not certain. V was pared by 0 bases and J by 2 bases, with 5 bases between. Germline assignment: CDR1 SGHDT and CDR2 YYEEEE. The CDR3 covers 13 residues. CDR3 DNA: TGTGCCAGCAGCTTGGGCAGGAACTATGGCTACACCTTC. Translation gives CASSLGRNYGYTF.